The sequence of this T cell receptor beta chain was determined in a study of blood T cell repertoires in COVID-19. Across the whole study: Nucleic acid was either cDNA or gDNA, and it came from T cells, B-cell-depleted T cells, or PBMCs.

The CDR3 consists of 13 residues. The germline gives CDR1 LNHDA, CDR2 SQIVND (reference sequence). V was shortened by 5 bases and J by 7 bases, with 14 bases between the two germline ends. Produced via immunoSEQ multiplex PCR; TCRdb's table is partial and in-frame only. The sample carries 65,000 or so clones, about nine tenths recorded once. The chain carries TRBV19 and TRBJ1-1; no clear D. Sequenced: peripheral blood. This sequence originates from a man aged 60-69 years with acute or convalescent COVID-19. The CDR3 DNA reads as TGTGCCAGTAGTGGGAGGGCAGCAGTTGAAGCTTTCTTT. This translates into CASSGRAAVEAFF. The whole variable domain, remainder taken from reference TRBV19 and TRBJ1-1, is DGGITQSPKYLFRKEGQNVTLSCEQNLNHDAMYWYRQDPGQGLRLIYYSQIVNDFQKGDIAEGYSVSREKKESFPLTVTSAQKNPTAFYLCASSGRAAVEAFFGQGTRLTVV.